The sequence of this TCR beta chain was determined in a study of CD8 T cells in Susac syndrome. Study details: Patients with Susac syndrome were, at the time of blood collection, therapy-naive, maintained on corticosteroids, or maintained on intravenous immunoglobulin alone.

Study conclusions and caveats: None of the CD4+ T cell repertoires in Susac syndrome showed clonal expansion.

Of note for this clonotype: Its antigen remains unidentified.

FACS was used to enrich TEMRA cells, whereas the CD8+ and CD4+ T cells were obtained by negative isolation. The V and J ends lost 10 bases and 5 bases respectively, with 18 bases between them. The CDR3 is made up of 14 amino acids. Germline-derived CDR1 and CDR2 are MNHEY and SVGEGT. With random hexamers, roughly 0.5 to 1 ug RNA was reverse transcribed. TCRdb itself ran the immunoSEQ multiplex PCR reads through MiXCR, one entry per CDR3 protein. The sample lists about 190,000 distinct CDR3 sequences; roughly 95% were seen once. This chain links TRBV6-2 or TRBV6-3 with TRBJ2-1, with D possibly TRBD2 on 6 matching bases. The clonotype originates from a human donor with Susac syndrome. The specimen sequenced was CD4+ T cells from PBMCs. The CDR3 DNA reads TGTGCCATTTCCTTCCGGGGGTCCCACAATGAGCAGTTCTTC. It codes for CAISFRGSHNEQFF.